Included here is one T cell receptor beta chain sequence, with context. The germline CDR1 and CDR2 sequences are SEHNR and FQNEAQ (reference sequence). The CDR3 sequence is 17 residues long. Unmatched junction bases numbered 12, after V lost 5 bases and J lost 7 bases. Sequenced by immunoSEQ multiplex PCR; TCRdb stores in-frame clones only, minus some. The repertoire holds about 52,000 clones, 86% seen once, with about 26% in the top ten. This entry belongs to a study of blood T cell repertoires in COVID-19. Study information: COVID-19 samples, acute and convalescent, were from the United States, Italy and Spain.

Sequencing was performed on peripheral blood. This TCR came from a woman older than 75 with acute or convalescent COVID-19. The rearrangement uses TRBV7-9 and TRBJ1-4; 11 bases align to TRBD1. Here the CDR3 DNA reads TGTGCCAGCAGCATGGGACAGGGGGTGCTCGAAGGTGAAAAACTGTTTTTT. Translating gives CASSMGQGVLEGEKLFF.